These 6 T cell receptor beta chains originate from one sample sequenced in a study of cytomegalovirus exposure and HLA in healthy donors. The PCR made use of 60 Vbeta and 13 Jbeta primers. Profiling relied on immunoSEQ multiplex PCR, and the TCRdb table lists in-frame clones only, not all of them. Of about 170,000 clones in the sample, 65% to 75% are singletons; the top ten hold about 1.6%. The sample taken for sequencing was PBMCs. Receptors were obtained from a girl aged 5-17 years in good health and CMV-seronegative.

This chain links TRBV1 with TRBJ1-4; TRBD1 reflects the table's D call only, with no check against the DNA. TRBV1 constitutes a pseudogene. The length of the CDR3 is 19 residues. The CDR3 sequence is CTSSQEASTESATNEKLFF. CDR3 DNA sequence: TGCACCAGCAGCCAAGAGGCATCAACAGAGTCTGCAACTAATGAAAAACTGTTTTTT.

V gene TRBV6-6 combines with J gene TRBJ1-5; no clear D gene. The CDR3 loop spans 15 amino acids. V dropped 2 bases and J dropped 2 bases, with 10 bases sitting between them. Looked up from germline, CDR1 is MNHNY and CDR2 is SVGAGI (reference sequence). This chain's CDR3 is CASSYGEGGNQPQHF. As DNA, the CDR3 is TGTGCCAGCAGTTACGGTGAGGGCGGCAATCAGCCCCAGCATTTT.

This clone was counted between two and nine times. This chain joins TRBV5-1 and TRBJ1-2, with D possibly TRBD1 on 5 matching bases. The length of the CDR3 is 17 residues. Germline V gene sequence: CDR1 SGHRS, CDR2 YFSETQ. V was shortened by 2 bases and J by 4 bases, with 21 bases between the two germline ends. CDR3 DNA: TGCGCCAGCAGCTTTCGCGGTGGACAAGGGAACTTCTATGGCTACACCTTC. It codes for CASSFRGGQGNFYGYTF. Full variable domain (outside the CDR3, taken from reference TRBV5-1 and TRBJ1-2): KAGVTQTPRYLIKTRGQQVTLSCSPISGHRSVSWYQQTPGQGLQFLFEYFSETQRNKGNFPGRFSGRQFSNSRSEMNVSTLELGDSALYLCASSFRGGQGNFYGYTFGSGTRLTVV.

The V and J genes are TRBV7-8 and TRBJ1-6; D is ambiguous. The CDR3 is 16 residues long. Trimming removed 5 bases at V and 4 bases at J, with 15 bases between. Per germline, CDR1 SGHVS and CDR2 FQNEAQ. CDR3 coding DNA: TGTGCCAGCAGCCCGAGGGTCAAGCTTTATAATTCACCCCTCCACTTT. Protein: CASSPRVKLYNSPLHF.

This chain joins TRBV13 and TRBJ2-3, with D perhaps matching TRBD2 (5 bases). Trimming shortened V by 2 bases and J by 3 bases, and 6 bases separated the two germline ends. The CDR3 runs 13 residues. Germline values: CDR1 PRHDT, CDR2 FYEKMQ (reference sequence). CDR3 sequence (DNA): TGTGCCAGCAGCTTAAGAGGGACAGATACGCAGTATTTT. It encodes CASSLRGTDTQYF.

This clone was detected only a few times. In DNA form, the CDR3 reads TGCGCCAGCAGCTTACAGGGGGTGAGATCCGATGAGCAGTTCTTC. It is translated as CASSLQGVRSDEQFF. J is TRBJ2-1 and V is TRBV5-1; 8 bases fit TRBD1. Germline values: CDR1 SGHRS, CDR2 YFSETQ. The CDR3 has 15 amino acids. With V trimmed by 2 bases and J by 8 bases, 9 bases remained unmatched.